The 4 T cell receptor beta chains presented below share a single source sample, sequenced in a study of CD8+CD57+ T cells in acquired aplastic anemia. Genomic DNA was employed as the template in profiling TCR beta VDJ and CDR3. TCRdb processed the reads anew with MiXCR; each CDR3 protein has one entry. The sample includes 200,000 to 250,000 distinct CDR3 sequences, over 60% seen only once; the top ten take about 29%. The sample comprised sorted CD4+, CD8+, or CD8+CD57+ T cells (not recorded which) from PBMCs. The receptors shown here come from a human donor in good health.

The chain links TRBV14 to TRBJ2-7; perhaps D is TRBD1 or TRBD2 (5 bases each). The CDR3 runs 16 residues. V lost 3 bases and J lost 7, with 22 bases in between. CDR1 and CDR2 (germline): SGHDN, FVKESK. DNA of the CDR3: TGTGCCAGCAGCCAGGGGCCGGGACCCACCTTGGAGGAGCAGTACTTC. Its translation: CASSQGPGPTLEEQYF.

This chain uses TRBV29-1 with TRBJ1-1; TRBD1 matches 9 bases. From germline, CDR1 is SQVTM and CDR2 ANQGSEA. CDR3 length equals 12 residues. V lost 7 bases to trimming and J lost 5 bases; unmatched junction nucleotides: 5. DNA for the CDR3: TGCAGCGGGGGGACAGGGACAACTGAAGCTTTCTTT. The encoded protein is CSGGTGTTEAFF. Complete variable domain (other parts from reference TRBV29-1 and TRBJ1-1): SAVISQKPSRDICQRGTSLTIQCQVDSQVTMMFWYRQQPGQSLTLIATANQGSEATYESGFVIDKFPISRPNLTFSTLTVSNMSPEDSSIYLCSGGTGTTEAFFGQGTRLTVV.

The V call is TRBV7-9, the J call TRBJ2-7, with a weak D call TRBD1 (6 bases). The germline V gene encodes CDR1 SEHNR and CDR2 FQNEAQ (reference sequence). The CDR3 is made up of 14 amino acids. V was trimmed by 5 bases and J by 4 bases, leaving 15 bases between them. The CDR3, as DNA: TGTGCCAGCAGCGCCGGACAGAACCTATACGAGCAGTACTTC. It yields the protein CASSAGQNLYEQYF.

This chain links TRBV20-1 with TRBJ2-7; D uncertain. The CDR3 spans 15 residues. V was cut by 0 bases and J by 4 bases, with 16 bases left in between. From germline, CDR1 is DFQATT and CDR2 SNEGSKA (reference sequence). The CDR3 is CSARDWQGKVYEQYF. The CDR3 DNA is TGCAGTGCTAGAGATTGGCAAGGGAAAGTGTACGAGCAGTACTTC.